This section outlines one TCR beta chain sequence together with its context. Its antigen is undetermined. These data are taken from a study of graft-versus-host responses after intestinal transplantation. Study overall: The study gave all recipients anti-thymocyte globulin induction, then tacrolimus and steroids for approximately three years. Whole-study findings and limits: Early after transplant, HvG clones declined as circulating GvH clones peaked. Detection of GvH clones occurred in recipient marrow, and some had their first appearance in ileum or blood. Where graft-donor T cell macrochimerism was present, patients had high graft-versus-host to host-versus-graft clonal ratios in allografts.

Germline V gives CDR1 SNHLY, CDR2 FYNNEI. The V end lost 7 bases, the J end lost 3 bases, and 6 bases lay between the germline ends. This CDR3 has 11 amino acids. Method: immunoSEQ multiplex PCR; TCRdb's copy keeps in-frame clones and lacks some. In the table there are roughly 100,000 clones, approximately 93% of which are singletons. This chain uses TRBV2 with TRBJ1-1; no clear D. The starting material was unstimulated CD8+ T cells sorted from spleen or lymph node cells, obtained before intestinal transplant. The TCR was taken from a human donor who received an intestinal transplant. For the CDR3, the DNA is TGTGCCAGCACTCGGGACACTGAAGCTTTCTTT. Its translation is CASTRDTEAFF.